What follows are 19 T cell receptor beta chains derived from one specimen sequenced in a study of shared T cell receptors in the human thymus. The method was immunoSEQ multiplex PCR; TCRdb's version includes in-frame clones alone and lacks a portion of them. The profile shows 650,000 to 950,000 clones, 70% to 90% of them singletons. This sample was shared with a second study, whose subject was human thymus T cells.

Sequencing input: thymocytes. The receptor set was obtained from a girl younger than two with a congenital heart defect.

The chain carries TRBV7-8 and TRBJ1-2; TRBD1 matches at 8 bases. The CDR3 extends over 14 amino acids. V was pared by 5 bases and J by 6 bases, with 8 bases of the junction left unmatched. CDR1 is SGHVS and CDR2 is FQNEAQ in the germline V gene. DNA of the CDR3: TGTGCCAGCAGCCGGACAGGGTGGATTGATGGCTACACCTTC. Protein: CASSRTGWIDGYTF.

This chain uses TRBV11-2 with TRBJ2-1; tentative D call: TRBD2 (5 bases). Trimming removed 0 bases from V and 7 bases from J, with 19 bases in between. Per germline, CDR1 SGHAT and CDR2 FQNNGV. The CDR3 loop spans 17 amino acids. The CDR3 DNA reads as TGTGCCAGCAGCTTAGAAGACGACGCGGGTTTGGGGAATGAGCAGTTCTTC. It codes for CASSLEDDAGLGNEQFF. The full variable domain, completed using reference TRBV11-2 and TRBJ2-1, is EAGVAQSPRYKIIEKRQSVAFWCNPISGHATLYWYQQILGQGPKLLIQFQNNGVVDDSQLPKDRFSAERLKGVDSTLKIQPAKLEDSAVYLCASSLEDDAGLGNEQFFGPGTRLTVL.

The CDR3 spells CASSALPGQGAYEQYF. The CDR3 DNA is TGTGCCAGCAGCGCTTTACCGGGACAGGGGGCCTACGAGCAGTACTTC. V usage is TRBV2 and J usage is TRBJ2-7; 11 bases map to TRBD1. This CDR3 spans 16 amino acids. The germline gives CDR1 SNHLY, CDR2 FYNNEI. V lost 6 bases to trimming and J lost 2 bases; unmatched junction nucleotides: 9.

Written as DNA, the CDR3 is TGTGCCAGCAGCTTCAAACTAGCGGGGGGGACCCAAGAGACCCAGTACTTC. This encodes CASSFKLAGGTQETQYF. This chain connects TRBV7-2 to TRBJ2-5; TRBD2 aligns across 13 bases. J lost 1 base, V lost 3 bases, and 5 bases had no gene match. The CDR3 sequence is 17 residues long. Germline V CDR1 and CDR2: SGHTA, FQGNSA.

The table lists this clone with a count of one. The chain joins TRBV5-1 to TRBJ2-7, with D hard to call. Per the germline V gene, CDR1 is SGHRS and CDR2 is YFSETQ. This CDR3 has 14 amino acids. The germline V and J ends were trimmed by 0 bases and 2 bases, with 9 bases remaining between them. The CDR3 DNA reads as TGCGCCAGCAGCTTGGCCAATCATCCCTACGAGCAGTACTTC. It encodes CASSLANHPYEQYF. Drawing the rest from reference TRBV5-1 and TRBJ2-7, the complete variable domain is KAGVTQTPRYLIKTRGQQVTLSCSPISGHRSVSWYQQTPGQGLQFLFEYFSETQRNKGNFPGRFSGRQFSNSRSEMNVSTLELGDSALYLCASSLANHPYEQYFGPGTRLTVT.

The V call is TRBV10-1, the J call TRBJ2-5; 9 bases match TRBD1. Unmatched junction bases numbered 6, after V lost 3 bases and J lost 4 bases. The CDR3 sequence is 15 residues long. In germline, CDR1 is WNHNN, CDR2 SYGVQD (reference sequence). The CDR3 sequence is CASSDESDRGETQYF. CDR3 nucleotide sequence: TGCGCCAGCAGTGATGAGTCGGACAGGGGAGAGACCCAGTACTTC.

The rearrangement uses TRBV2 and TRBJ1-5, with 8 bases fitting TRBD1. The CDR3 totals 14 residues. V gave up 10 bases and J gave up 4 bases; unmatched junction bases: 9. Germline V gene lookup returns CDR1 SNHLY and CDR2 FYNNEI. This CDR3 is CATTRDRTNQPQHF. The CDR3 DNA is TGTGCCACCACTAGGGACAGGACAAATCAGCCCCAGCATTTT.

Comment on this clone: Other DNA sequences in the same sample also yield this CDR3. This chain joins TRBV6-1 and TRBJ1-1, with no clear D. Trimming left V 6 bases short and J 0 bases short, with 5 bases between. The CDR3 is 12 amino acids. Germline V gene data show CDR1 as MNHNS and CDR2 as SASEGT. In nucleotides, the CDR3 is TGTGCCAGCAGCCAGATGAACACTGAAGCTTTCTTT. Its translation: CASSQMNTEAFF.

J is TRBJ2-2 and V is TRBV6-1; TRBD2 agrees at 13 bases. CDR3 length: 16 residues. The germline V gene has CDR1 MNHNS and CDR2 SASEGT. The junction had 3 bases not matched to a gene; V was cut back by 4 bases and J by 4 bases. The CDR3 coding sequence is TGTGCCAGCAGTGGACTAGCGGGGGGCACCACCGGGGAGCTGTTTTTT. Encoded protein: CASSGLAGGTTGELFF.

The rearrangement uses TRBV28 and TRBJ2-2; 13 positions agree with TRBD2. The CDR3 is 17 amino acids. The J segment lost 7 bases and the V segment lost 1 base, leaving 6 bases of the junction unmatched. The V gene's germline CDR1 is MDHEN and CDR2 SYDVKM. The CDR3 here is CASSLYSLAGGLGELFF. The CDR3 DNA sequence: TGTGCCAGCAGTTTATATTCACTAGCGGGGGGGCTCGGGGAGCTGTTTTTT.

The chain employs TRBV29-1 and TRBJ1-1; 9 nucleotides line up with TRBD1. CDR1 is SQVTM and CDR2 is ANQGSEA in the germline V gene. Trimming took 3 bases from V and 6 from J; bases not matched to a gene: 5. The CDR3 covers 13 residues. CDR3 nucleotides: TGCAGCGTTGAGTTGGACAGGGGCCCTGAAGCTTTCTTT. This gives the protein CSVELDRGPEAFF.

The chain uses TRBV5-4 and TRBJ2-7; D is perhaps TRBD2 (5 bases). The V and J ends lost 5 bases and 6 bases respectively, with 36 bases between them. CDR1 SGHNT and CDR2 YYREEE come from the germline V gene (reference sequence). The length of the CDR3 is 20 residues. CDR3 coding DNA: TGTGCCAGCAGTTCCGAACTATTGGACGTAACGGGGAAAAGGGCCACCGAGCAGTACTTC. Translating it yields CASSSELLDVTGKRATEQYF.

The rearrangement joins TRBV7-8 to TRBJ1-5, with D perhaps matching TRBD1 (5 bases). CDR3 length equals 17 residues. Between the trimmed V and J ends, which lost 5 bases and 11 bases, there was a span of 28 bases. Germline-derived CDR1 and CDR2 are SGHVS and FQNEAQ. The CDR3 sequence: CASSKLGGARPSRAQHF. CDR3 coding DNA: TGTGCCAGCAGCAAACTGGGAGGGGCCCGTCCTAGTCGGGCCCAGCATTTT.

This clone was seen once. This rearrangement joins TRBV5-1 to TRBJ2-3, with D unresolved. The CDR3 is made up of 14 amino acids. Germline CDR1 is SGHRS and CDR2 is YFSETQ. The V end lost 2 bases, the J end lost 3 bases, and 10 bases lay between the germline ends. This CDR3 reads CASSFLHRTDTQYF. The DNA for the CDR3 is TGCGCCAGCAGCTTCCTCCACAGAACAGATACGCAGTATTTT.

The chain joins TRBV28 to TRBJ2-2; 9 nucleotides match TRBD1. The CDR3 consists of 14 residues. CDR1 and CDR2 from the germline V gene are MDHEN and SYDVKM. Trimming removed 7 bases from V and 6 bases from J; junction bases left unmatched: 6. CDR3 in amino acids: CASIPGQGAGELFF. DNA for the CDR3: TGTGCCAGCATTCCGGGACAGGGTGCCGGGGAGCTGTTTTTT. Drawing the rest from reference TRBV28 and TRBJ2-2, the complete variable domain is DVKVTQSSRYLVKRTGEKVFLECVQDMDHENMFWYRQDPGLGLRLIYFSYDVKMKEKGDIPEGYSVSREKKERFSLILESASTNQTSMYLCASIPGQGAGELFFGEGSRLTVL.

V gene TRBV19 combines with J gene TRBJ1-1; 7 bases are a match to TRBD1. The CDR3 runs to 15 residues. V shed 6 bases, J shed 1 base, and the junction held 8 bases outside the gene matches. Germline V CDR1 and CDR2: LNHDA, SQIVND (reference sequence). The CDR3 sequence: CASRWDRTKNTEAFF. The CDR3 bases are TGTGCCAGTAGATGGGACAGAACAAAGAACACTGAAGCTTTCTTT.

The J gene is TRBJ1-2, the V gene TRBV4-1; D gene ambiguous. There are 14 residues in the CDR3. CDR1 MGHRA and CDR2 YSYEKL come from the germline V gene. Trimming shortened V by 2 bases and J by 8 bases, and 15 bases separated the two germline ends. This CDR3 is CASSQPLNAGGYTF. The CDR3 DNA is TGCGCCAGCAGCCAACCCTTAAACGCGGGGGGCTACACCTTC.

The gene calls are TRBV5-4 and TRBJ2-5, with 9 nucleotides matching TRBD2. Germline assignment: CDR1 SGHNT and CDR2 YYREEE (reference sequence). The V gene end was trimmed by 1 base and the J gene end by 5 bases; junction bases not matched to a gene: 12. This CDR3 is built from 17 residues. The CDR3 bases are TGTGCCAGCAGCTTGAGTTTTGCGGGGGGGGCTAGCGAGACCCAGTACTTC. It codes for CASSLSFAGGASETQYF.

The gene calls are TRBV9 and TRBJ1-1; the match to TRBD1 covers 9 bases. Per germline, CDR1 SGDLS and CDR2 YYNGEE. The CDR3 totals 14 residues. V trimming: 3 bases; J trimming: 6 bases; junction bases outside the gene matches: 6. The CDR3, as DNA: TGTGCCAGCAGCGCCGGACAGGGGTTCGCTGAAGCTTTCTTT. This translates into CASSAGQGFAEAFF.